This T cell receptor (beta chain) stems from a study of cytotoxic CD8 clonotypes in ibrutinib-treated CLL. The germline V gene encodes CDR1 SEHNR and CDR2 FQNEAQ (reference sequence). The length of the CDR3 is 16 residues. Libraries were prepared by immunoSEQ multiplex PCR; TCRdb keeps only in-frame clonotypes and omits some of them. The sample holds roughly 160,000 clones, over 65% seen once. This clone was observed a few times. One end of the junction is discordant with germline, which a read error may explain. The rearrangement links TRBV7-9 to TRBJ2-7; TRBD1 matches 12 bases. The material sequenced was PBMCs, taken after 12 months of ibrutinib treatment. This TCR came from a human donor with chronic lymphocytic leukemia. CDR3: CASSHSIGTGGDEQYF. The CDR3 nucleotides are TGCGCCAGCAGCCACTCGATCGGGACAGGGGGCGACGAGCAGTACTTC. Full variable domain (rest looked up from reference TRBV7-9 and TRBJ2-7): DTGVSQNPRHKITKRGQNVTFRCDPISEHNRLYWYRQTLGQGPEFLTYFQNEAQLEKSRLLSDRFSAERPKGSFSTLEIQRTEQGDSAMYLCASSHSIGTGGDEQYFGPGTRLTVT.